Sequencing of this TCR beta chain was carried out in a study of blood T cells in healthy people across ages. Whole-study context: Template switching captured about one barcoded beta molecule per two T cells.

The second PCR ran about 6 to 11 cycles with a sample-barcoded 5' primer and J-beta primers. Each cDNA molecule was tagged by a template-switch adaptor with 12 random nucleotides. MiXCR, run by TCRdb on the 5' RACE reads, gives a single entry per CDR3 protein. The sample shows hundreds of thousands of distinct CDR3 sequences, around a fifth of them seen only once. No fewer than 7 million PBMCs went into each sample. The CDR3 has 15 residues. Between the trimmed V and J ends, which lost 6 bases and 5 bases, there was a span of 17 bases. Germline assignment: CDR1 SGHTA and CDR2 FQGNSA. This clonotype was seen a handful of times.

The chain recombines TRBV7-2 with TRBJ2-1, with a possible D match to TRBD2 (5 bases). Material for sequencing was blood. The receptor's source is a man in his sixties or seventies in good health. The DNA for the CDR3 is TGTGCCAGCAGTCAAGAGGGAGCTGGAAACAATGAGCAGTTCTTC. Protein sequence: CASSQEGAGNNEQFF.